The clone carrying this T cell receptor beta chain was found a few times. Its antigen is undetermined. Additional DNA sequences in this sample encode the identical CDR3. Investigators reverse transcribed all isolated RNA, so they sequenced expressed TCRB transcripts. Naive, central memory and regulatory T cell samples came to a mean of roughly 4 million reads. Profiling relied on immunoSEQ multiplex PCR, and the TCRdb table lists in-frame clones only, not all of them. Among 550,000 to 850,000 clones, about an eighth were seen once, and the ten largest hold approximately 0.021%. These data originate in a study of beta chain features in type 1 diabetes. Study results and caveats: Type 1 diabetes patients had fewer VDJ junction insertions and more deletions. Type 1 diabetes patients showed a moderate but significant shortening of TCRB CDR3s in all four CD4+ subsets.

The receptor was isolated from a man younger than 35 with type 1 diabetes. The specimen sequenced was naive CD4+ T cells from blood.

DNA for the CDR3: TGTGCCAGCAGTGGCCAGGGGAGCTCCTATAATTCACCCCTCCACTTT. Its translation is CASSGQGSSYNSPLHF. This chain links TRBV25-1 with TRBJ1-6; D perhaps matches TRBD1 (6 bases). Germline V gene lookup returns CDR1 MGHDK and CDR2 SYGVNS. The ends were cut back, 4 bases at V and 0 bases at J, with 10 bases in the middle. The CDR3 contains 16 residues.